This section outlines one T cell receptor beta chain sequence together with its context. This clone was recorded at least ten times. The specificity of this receptor is unknown. No quality values exist for individual bases; no much larger clone is one base distant. CDR1 is given as LNHDA and CDR2 as SQIVND, both from the germline V gene (reference sequence). Measured from the cysteine to the phenylalanine, the CDR3 is 14 residues long. Left in the record is the CDR3 DNA by itself, 42 bases read in frame from the first base. Trimming removed 5 bases from V and 4 bases from J, leaving 15 bases between the germline ends. This sample is part of a study of shared clonotypes between healthy human individuals (dated by TCRdb to 2018 to 2020). Broadly, across the study: Three men and two women, aged 18 to 49 years, made up the cohort. Per donor, three plates each were used for CD4 naive and CD4 memory, two for CD8 naive, and one for CD8 memory. To estimate repertoire size and how much clonotype sharing occurs between individuals, the study deeply sequenced the blood TCR repertoires of five healthy adults. To increase sequencing depth and limit assay-specific biases, TCR repertoire library preparation and sequencing were carried out by different laboratories using diverse techniques. Leukapheresis yielded between about 0.85 and 9.5 billion PBMCs per donor.

Using the deep immunoSEQ assay, multiplex PCR amplified TCR CDR3 regions from genomic DNA. Genomic DNA extracted from each cell subset was distributed evenly over all wells of several immunoSEQ 96-well plates, and each plate served as one replicate. For sorted subsets, 200 to 250 ng of genomic DNA, equivalent to 30,000 or so T cell genomes, went into each replicate PCR. Purified libraries were measured with a Qubit 3.0 fluorometer, size-checked on a Bioanalyzer 2100, and measured again with the KAPA Library Quantification kit. A separate single-read 150-cycle Illumina NextSeq 550 flow cell was used to sequence each immunoSEQ 96-well plate. The authors' analysis ran thus. Because the immunoSEQ output included only junctional sequences and no quality scores, the filtering could not be the same as the filtering used for full-length reads. To assign V/J genes and CDR3, sequences were annotated against IMGT germline references using PyIR, a Python wrapper for IgBLAST v1.9. Reads were removed for weak V/J assignments (E-value above 1e-6), missing CDR3, stop codons, out-of-frame junctions, or ambiguous translated residues. A V3J clonotype was defined by an identical inferred V gene, J gene, and CDR3 amino acid sequence. Percentage overlap between repertoires was calculated by dividing the number of shared unique clonotypes by the size of the smaller repertoire. Three approaches were used to assess repertoire richness: RTK rarefaction, the Chao1 estimator, and Recon v2.1 estimates of unobserved clonotypes. For all TCRbeta clonotypes obtained by the gDNA method from a handful of donors, generation probabilities were computed with OLGA. This immuneACCESS table, as held by TCRdb, lists in-frame sequences with V and J called but not all clones. Of the missing ones, under half trace to an unresolved V gene in checked studies; the others have no known cause. V, J and clone size are taken as reported in that table, and D and trimming were inferred from the DNA itself. This sample lists 800,000 to 1,200,000 clones; around three quarters were detected once. 0.5% to 0.6% of the sample is taken by the ten largest.

Donors were healthy HIV-negative adults with no recently reported acute infections or vaccinations. All donors were Caucasian adults living in Nashville, Tennessee, USA. CD4+ T cells were enriched by magnetic negative selection; naive cells were then positively selected on CD45RA, and the negative fraction formed the memory subset. After blood collection by leukapheresis, PBMCs were isolated using Ficoll-Histopaque density gradient centrifugation and then cryopreserved in the vapor phase of liquid nitrogen. Analytical flow cytometry was used to check the purity and quantity of each magnetically sorted T cell population. Genomic DNA was isolated from each sorted fraction and quantified by UV absorbance on a Nanodrop 2000c. The research as a whole found: Even with the large sequencing depth, rarefaction of the sorted-subset datasets indicated that sequencing was incomplete. Only blood was sampled, and tissue TCR repertoires likely differ from those in blood. Approximately 4.8% of naive CD4, roughly 3.5% of naive CD8, approximately 2% of memory CD4, and 0.35% to 0.5% of memory CD8 clonotypes were shared across several donors. Based on pairwise subsampling, the degree of clonotype sharing among donors was expected to be affected by sequencing depth. Because the study included a small number of donors, the genetic and exposure-history diversity represented was limited. Clonotypes shared by all four sorted-subset donors showed higher generation probabilities than non-shared clonotypes. Naive subsets generally had larger estimated clonotype richness than memory subsets did.

The source of this sequence is a man between 18 and 35 years old in good health. Some clones in this sample may be carry-over from other donors' samples. The sample was memory CD4+ T cells from PBMCs. The cell subset or site label of this sample denotes: CD45RA-negative fraction. Here the chain combines TRBV19 and TRBJ2-7; the D gene could be TRBD1 or TRBD2, each one agreeing over 7 bases. The nucleotides are TGTGCCAGTAGTGTACGACAGGGACTATACGAGCAGTACTTC. It encodes CASSVRQGLYEQYF.